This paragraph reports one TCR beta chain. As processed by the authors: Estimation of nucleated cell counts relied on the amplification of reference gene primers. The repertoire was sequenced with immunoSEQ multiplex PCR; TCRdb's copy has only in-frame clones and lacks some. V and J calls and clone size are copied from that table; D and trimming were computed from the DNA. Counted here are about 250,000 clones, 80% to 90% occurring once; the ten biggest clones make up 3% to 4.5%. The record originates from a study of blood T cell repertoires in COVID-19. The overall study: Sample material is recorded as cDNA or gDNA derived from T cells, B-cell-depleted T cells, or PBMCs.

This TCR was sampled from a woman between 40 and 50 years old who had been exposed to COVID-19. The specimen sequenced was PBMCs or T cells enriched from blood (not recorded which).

The CDR3 reads CASSLAVSGGYGYTF. DNA of the CDR3: TGCGCCAGCAGCTTGGCCGTTTCAGGGGGATATGGCTACACCTTC. The chain carries TRBV5-1 and TRBJ1-2; 7 bases line up with TRBD1. The germline gives CDR1 SGHRS, CDR2 YFSETQ. Unmatched junction bases numbered 7, after V lost 0 bases and J lost 5 bases. The CDR3 runs to 15 residues.